The 20 T cell receptor beta chains below all came from one sample that was sequenced in a study of blood T cell repertoires in COVID-19. TCRdb's table, derived via immunoSEQ multiplex PCR, lists solely in-frame clones and lacks some. Of roughly 160,000 clones listed, roughly 85% are singletons. Specimen: PBMCs or T cells enriched from blood (not recorded which). These receptors were collected from a woman in her seventies in a cohort exposed to, infected with or recovered from COVID-19 (not recorded which).

The chain uses TRBV5-5 and TRBJ2-1; 8 nucleotides line up with TRBD2. The V gene end was trimmed by 4 bases and the J gene end by 7 bases; junction bases not matched to a gene: 4. The CDR3 consists of 13 residues. In germline, CDR1 is SGHKS, CDR2 YYEKEE (reference sequence). The CDR3 region has the DNA TGTGCCAGCAGCCTGGGACTAGTGAATGAGCAGTTCTTC. This encodes CASSLGLVNEQFF.

This clone showed up just once. V is TRBV10-3 and J is TRBJ2-7; 15 bases align to TRBD2. Germline CDR1 reads ENHRY; CDR2 reads SYGVKD. This CDR3 region has 15 residues. V lost 0 bases to trimming and J lost 10 bases; unmatched junction nucleotides: 4. The CDR3 nucleotides read TGTGCCATCAGTGAGTCTTTGGGACTAGCGGGAGGTCAGTACTTC. Protein: CAISESLGLAGGQYF.

J is TRBJ2-7 and V is TRBV3-1 (or the pseudogene TRBV3-2); 7 nucleotides line up with TRBD2. The CDR3 runs to 14 residues. Germline V gene lookup returns CDR1 LGHDT and CDR2 YNNKEL (reference sequence). Trimming took 4 bases from V and 5 from J; bases not matched to a gene: 8. CDR3 sequence reads: CASSLSGTIDEQYF. The DNA for the CDR3 is TGTGCCAGCAGCCTATCCGGGACTATCGACGAGCAGTACTTC.

The table lists this clone with a few counts. The V gene is TRBV3-1 (or the pseudogene TRBV3-2), the J gene TRBJ1-1, with D unresolved. The CDR3 is made up of 14 amino acids. V was cut by 2 bases and J by 4 bases, with 11 bases left in between. Looked up from germline, CDR1 is LGHDT and CDR2 is YNNKEL (reference sequence). The CDR3: CASSQFRAGTEAFF. CDR3 in DNA: TGTGCCAGCAGCCAATTTAGGGCGGGCACTGAAGCTTTCTTT.

The chain carries TRBV7-2 and TRBJ1-6; D may be TRBD1 (5 bases). CDR1 SGHTA and CDR2 FQGNSA come from the germline V gene. The germline V and J ends were trimmed by 5 bases and 7 bases, with 18 bases remaining between them. CDR3 size: 16 residues. In DNA form, the CDR3 reads TGTGCCAGCAGCCCCACCGCGACAGTGAAAAATTCACCCCTCCACTTT. It specifies CASSPTATVKNSPLHF.

DNA for the CDR3: TGTGCCAGCAGCTTAAGGACAGGAGTTAGCAATCAGCCCCAGCATTTT. Protein product: CASSLRTGVSNQPQHF. The chain is built from TRBV7-2 and TRBJ1-5; TRBD1 matches 7 bases. Germline V lookup: CDR1 SGHTA, CDR2 FQGNSA. CDR3 length: 16 residues. V shed 2 bases and J 0 bases; nucleotides not matched to a gene: 4.

This chain uses TRBV28 with TRBJ2-3, with D possibly matching TRBD1 (6 bases). Germline CDR1 reads MDHEN; CDR2 reads SYDVKM. The CDR3 totals 16 residues. Trimming left V 1 base short and J 2 bases short, with 13 bases between. Written as DNA, the CDR3 is TGTGCCAGCAGTTTATCAAGGGGGATACTCACAGATACGCAGTATTTT. Its protein product is CASSLSRGILTDTQYF.

This clone has just one count. The gene calls are TRBV3-1 (or the pseudogene TRBV3-2) and TRBJ2-5; 7 positions match TRBD1. This CDR3 has 14 residues. CDR1 and CDR2 from the germline V gene are LGHDT and YNNKEL (reference sequence). With 4 bases clipped from V and 5 bases from J, the junction kept 7 bases outside the gene matches. The CDR3 nucleotides read TGTGCCAGCAGCCCCTCGACAGGGACGGAGACCCAGTACTTC. Translation: CASSPSTGTETQYF.

This chain connects TRBV18 to TRBJ1-5; no definite D call. The V gene's germline CDR1 is KGHSH and CDR2 LQKENI. The CDR3 length is 15 residues. V dropped 1 base and J dropped 2 bases, with 9 bases sitting between them. The chain's CDR3 is CASSPQGGGNQPQHF. In nucleotides, the CDR3 is TGTGCCAGCTCACCACAGGGAGGAGGCAATCAGCCCCAGCATTTT. The variable domain in full, with the rest retrieved from reference TRBV18 and TRBJ1-5, is NAGVMQNPRHLVRRRGQEARLRCSPMKGHSHVYWYRQLPEEGLKFMVYLQKENIIDESGMPKERFSAEFPKEGPSILRIQQVVRGDSAAYFCASSPQGGGNQPQHFGDGTRLSIL.

The J gene is TRBJ1-2, the V gene TRBV7-2; 7 bases align to TRBD1. The germline V gene has CDR1 SGHTA and CDR2 FQGNSA. After removal of 2 bases from V and 5 bases from J, the junction contained 8 bases not matched to a gene. The CDR3 loop spans 15 amino acids. CDR3 coding DNA: TGTGCCAGCAGCTTACGCCGGGACAGCGCTTATGGCTACACCTTC. Translation gives CASSLRRDSAYGYTF.

The chain has TRBV19 and TRBJ2-7; no definite D call. The CDR3 has 15 amino acids. The V gene's germline CDR1 is LNHDA and CDR2 SQIVND (reference sequence). V gave up 1 base and J gave up 0 bases, with 10 bases separating them. DNA for the CDR3: TGTGCCAGTAGTATAGGACCGGAGAACTCCTACGAGCAGTACTTC. Translating it yields CASSIGPENSYEQYF.

This clone was counted once. CDR3 residues: CASSVGTGGGGQPQHF. CDR3 nucleotides: TGTGCCAGTAGTGTCGGAACAGGGGGCGGTGGGCAGCCCCAGCATTTT. The chain is built from TRBV19 and TRBJ1-5; 9 positions agree with TRBD1. In germline, CDR1 is LNHDA, CDR2 SQIVND (reference sequence). V dropped 5 bases and J dropped 7; count of bases not matched to a gene: 12. CDR3 length: 16 residues.

This rearrangement joins TRBV7-8 to TRBJ2-7; TRBD2 agrees at 13 bases. V shed 5 bases and J 0 bases; nucleotides not matched to a gene: 4. Germline CDR1 and CDR2: SGHVS and FQNEAQ. The CDR3 consists of 16 residues. CDR3 nucleotides: TGTGCCAGCAGCAAATGGACTAGCGGGAGCTCCTACGAGCAGTACTTC. Its translation: CASSKWTSGSSYEQYF.

The chain is built from TRBV4-1 and TRBJ2-1, with D possibly matching TRBD2 (6 bases). CDR1 MGHRA and CDR2 YSYEKL come from the germline V gene. Trimming shortened V by 4 bases and J by 6 bases, and 16 bases separated the two germline ends. The CDR3 spans 15 residues. CDR3 bases: TGCGCCAGCAGCCCACCCCCGGGACTCTCCAATGAGCAGTTCTTC. It yields the protein CASSPPPGLSNEQFF.

The chain links TRBV15 to TRBJ1-3; D ambiguous. The germline CDR1 and CDR2 sequences are LNHNV and YYDKDF (reference sequence). Trimming removed 1 base at V and 0 bases at J, with 13 bases between. The CDR3 length is 17 residues. The CDR3 region is CATSRGAAIVSGNTIYF. The CDR3 bases are TGTGCCACCAGCAGAGGGGCAGCCATAGTCTCTGGAAACACCATATATTTT.

This chain uses TRBV24-1 with TRBJ2-3; perhaps TRBD2 as D (6 bases). Germline CDR1 reads KGHDR; CDR2 reads SFDVKD. The germline V and J ends were trimmed by 9 bases and 4 bases, with 10 bases remaining between them. This CDR3 spans 12 amino acids. In DNA, the CDR3 is TGTGCCACCGCCGGGGGATCAGATACGCAGTATTTT. Its protein is CATAGGSDTQYF.

Only one count was recorded for this clone. This rearrangement joins TRBV4-1 to TRBJ2-2; weak D call: TRBD1 (6 bases). This CDR3 is 14 amino acids long. Per the germline V gene, CDR1 is MGHRA and CDR2 is YSYEKL. Trimming cost V 3 bases and J 7 bases, with 12 bases left between them. In nucleotides, the CDR3 is TGCGCCAGCAGCCATATCAGGGGCGGCGGGGAGCTGTTTTTT. This codes for CASSHIRGGGELFF.

This clone was found a few times. This chain connects TRBV27 to TRBJ2-7, with D possibly being TRBD1 (5 bases). Germline CDR1 is MNHEY and CDR2 is SMNVEV (reference sequence). The CDR3 is 14 residues long. The germline V and J ends were trimmed by 2 bases and 2 bases, with 10 bases remaining between them. The CDR3 DNA sequence: TGTGCCAGCAGTTTAAGGGTAGGGGCCTACGAGCAGTACTTC. Translated: CASSLRVGAYEQYF.

The chain links TRBV11-2 to TRBJ2-1; 8 bases match TRBD1. V lost 2 bases and J lost 7; bases outside the gene matches: 13. The germline V gene encodes CDR1 SGHAT and CDR2 FQNNGV. CDR3 length equals 17 residues. The CDR3 DNA is TGTGCCAGCAGCTTATCAGGGGGCGCGAGTCATCGGAATGAGCAGTTCTTC. This codes for CASSLSGGASHRNEQFF.

This chain links TRBV7-9 with TRBJ1-4; TRBD1 matches at 10 bases. Germline lookup yields CDR1 SEHNR and CDR2 FQNEAQ (reference sequence). J gave up 7 bases and V 2 bases, and 10 bases lay outside the gene matches. CDR3 length equals 17 residues. The CDR3 DNA follows: TGTGCCAGCAGCTTAATCCCCCACCGGGACAGGGGTGAAAAACTGTTTTTT. This gives the protein CASSLIPHRDRGEKLFF.